These 5 T cell receptor beta chains were sequenced from one sample in a study of shared clonotypes between healthy human individuals. The method was immunoSEQ multiplex PCR; TCRdb's version includes in-frame clones alone and lacks a portion of them. The top ten hold 24% of the sample, which has some 100,000 clones, roughly 70% seen once. Sequenced input: memory CD8+ T cells sorted from blood. Sample subset: CD45RO+ cells pooled with CCR7-negative TemRA cells. The origin of the receptors is a woman aged 30 to 39 in good health.

Only one count was recorded for this clone. The chain employs TRBV25-1 and TRBJ2-7; the D is unclear. Germline V CDR1 and CDR2: MGHDK, SYGVNS. Trimming shortened V by 2 bases and J by 4 bases, and 15 bases separated the two germline ends. The CDR3 is 15 amino acids. CDR3 bases: TGTGCCAGCAGTGAACTCAGGTGGTATCGGTACGAGCAGTACTTC. This sequence encodes CASSELRWYRYEQYF.

V is TRBV25-1 and J is TRBJ1-2, with 11 positions matching TRBD1. Per the germline V gene, CDR1 is MGHDK and CDR2 is SYGVNS. The trim removed 2 bases at V and 8 bases at J, leaving 13 bases unmatched. CDR3 length: 17 amino acids. The CDR3 DNA sequence: TGTGCCAGCAGTGAAGTAGGGACAGGGGGACACCTGGAGGGCTACACCTTC. Protein: CASSEVGTGGHLEGYTF.

The chain has TRBV2 and TRBJ2-2; the match to TRBD2 covers 14 bases. CDR3 length: 19 residues. Germline V gene sequence: CDR1 SNHLY, CDR2 FYNNEI. Losses at the gene ends were 6 bases for V and 5 bases for J; bases not matched to a gene: 14. The CDR3 reads CASRPLRLAGGPYTGELFF. The CDR3 DNA is TGTGCCAGCAGGCCTTTACGACTAGCGGGAGGGCCGTATACCGGGGAGCTGTTTTTT.

The chain carries TRBV6-1 and TRBJ1-1; the D is unclear. V lost 8 bases and J lost 4, with 17 bases in between. This CDR3 spans 14 amino acids. CDR1 and CDR2 from the germline V gene are MNHNS and SASEGT. CDR3 bases: TGTGCCAGCGTTATGGCGGGGTTGGGCACTGAAGCTTTCTTT. Translation: CASVMAGLGTEAFF.

This clone appeared many times. This rearrangement joins TRBV7-8 to TRBJ2-2, with 10 bases identical to TRBD1. The J segment lost 9 bases and the V segment lost 5 bases, leaving 12 bases of the junction unmatched. The V gene's germline CDR1 is SGHVS and CDR2 FQNEAQ. The CDR3 totals 16 residues. CDR3 residues: CASSHPGDRGARELFF. CDR3 nucleotides: TGTGCCAGCAGCCATCCCGGGGACAGGGGAGCCCGGGAGCTGTTTTTT.